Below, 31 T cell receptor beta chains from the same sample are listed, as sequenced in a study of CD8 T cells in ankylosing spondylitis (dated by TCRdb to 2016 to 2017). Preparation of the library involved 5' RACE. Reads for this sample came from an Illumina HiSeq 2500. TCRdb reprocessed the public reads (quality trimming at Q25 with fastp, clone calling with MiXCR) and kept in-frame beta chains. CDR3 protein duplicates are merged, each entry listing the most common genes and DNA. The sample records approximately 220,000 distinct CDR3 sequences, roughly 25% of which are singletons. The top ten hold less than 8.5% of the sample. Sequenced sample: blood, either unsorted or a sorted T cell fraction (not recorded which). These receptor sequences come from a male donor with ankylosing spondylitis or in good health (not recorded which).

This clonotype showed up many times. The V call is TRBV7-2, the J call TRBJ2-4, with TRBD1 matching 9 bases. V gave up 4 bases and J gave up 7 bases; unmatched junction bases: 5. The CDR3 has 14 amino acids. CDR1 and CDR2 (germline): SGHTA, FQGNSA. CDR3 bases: TGTGCCAGCAGCTATAATACAGGGGGCAACATTCAGTACTTC. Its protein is CASSYNTGGNIQYF.

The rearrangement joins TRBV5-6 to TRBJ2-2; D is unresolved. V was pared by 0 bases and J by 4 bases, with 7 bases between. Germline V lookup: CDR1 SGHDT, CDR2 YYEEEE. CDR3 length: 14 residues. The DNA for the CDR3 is TGTGCCAGCAGCTTGGCCCTCAGCACCGGGGAGCTGTTTTTT. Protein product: CASSLALSTGELFF.

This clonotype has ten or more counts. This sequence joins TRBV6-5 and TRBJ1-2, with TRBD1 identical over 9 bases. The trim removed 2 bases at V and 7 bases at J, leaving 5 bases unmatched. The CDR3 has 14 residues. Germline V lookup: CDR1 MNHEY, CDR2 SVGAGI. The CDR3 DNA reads TGTGCCAGCAGTTACACACAGGGGGCGGGTGGCTACACCTTC. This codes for CASSYTQGAGGYTF.

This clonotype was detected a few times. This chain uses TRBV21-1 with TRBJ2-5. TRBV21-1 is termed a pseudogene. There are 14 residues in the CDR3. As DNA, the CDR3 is TGTGCCAGCAGGAGCGACGGCTTGCAAGAGACCCAGTACTTC. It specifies CASRSDGLQETQYF.

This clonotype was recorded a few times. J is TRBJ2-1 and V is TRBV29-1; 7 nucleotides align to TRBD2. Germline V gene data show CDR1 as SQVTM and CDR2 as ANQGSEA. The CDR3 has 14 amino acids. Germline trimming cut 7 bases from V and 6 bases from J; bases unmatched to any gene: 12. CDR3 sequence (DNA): TGCAGCGCGACCCCTAGCGGAGAGGGCAATGAGCAGTTCTTC. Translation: CSATPSGEGNEQFF.

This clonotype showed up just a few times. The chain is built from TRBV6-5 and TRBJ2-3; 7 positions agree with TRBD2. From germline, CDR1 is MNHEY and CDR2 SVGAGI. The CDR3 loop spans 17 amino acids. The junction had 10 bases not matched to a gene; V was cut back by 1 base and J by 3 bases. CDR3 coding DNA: TGTGCCAGCAGTTACTTTGGCGGGAGAACTCGGACAGATACGCAGTATTTT. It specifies CASSYFGGRTRTDTQYF.

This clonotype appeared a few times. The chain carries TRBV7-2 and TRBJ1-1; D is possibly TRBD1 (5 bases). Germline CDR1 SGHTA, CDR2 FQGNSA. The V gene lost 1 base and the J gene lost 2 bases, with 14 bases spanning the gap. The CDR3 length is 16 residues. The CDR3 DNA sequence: TGTGCCAGCAGCTTAGATCGAGCAGGGACCAACACTGAAGCTTTCTTT. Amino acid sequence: CASSLDRAGTNTEAFF.

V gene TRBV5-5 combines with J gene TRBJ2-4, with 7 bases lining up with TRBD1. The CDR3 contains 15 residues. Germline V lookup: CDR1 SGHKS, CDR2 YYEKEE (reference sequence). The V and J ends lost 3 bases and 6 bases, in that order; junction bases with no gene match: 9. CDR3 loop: CASSSPGTALNIQYF. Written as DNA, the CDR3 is TGTGCCAGCAGCTCTCCCGGGACAGCTTTAAACATTCAGTACTTC.

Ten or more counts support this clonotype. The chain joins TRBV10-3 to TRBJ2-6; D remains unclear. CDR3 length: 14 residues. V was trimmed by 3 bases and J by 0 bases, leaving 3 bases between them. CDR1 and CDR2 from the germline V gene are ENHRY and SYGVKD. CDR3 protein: CAISDSSGANVLTF. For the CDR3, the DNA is TGTGCCATCAGTGATTCCTCTGGGGCCAACGTCCTGACTTTC.

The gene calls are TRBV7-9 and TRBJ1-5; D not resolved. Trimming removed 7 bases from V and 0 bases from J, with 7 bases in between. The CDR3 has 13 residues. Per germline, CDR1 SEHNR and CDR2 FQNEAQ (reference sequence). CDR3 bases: TGTGCCAGCACCCGAGATAGCAATCAGCCCCAGCATTTT. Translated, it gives CASTRDSNQPQHF.

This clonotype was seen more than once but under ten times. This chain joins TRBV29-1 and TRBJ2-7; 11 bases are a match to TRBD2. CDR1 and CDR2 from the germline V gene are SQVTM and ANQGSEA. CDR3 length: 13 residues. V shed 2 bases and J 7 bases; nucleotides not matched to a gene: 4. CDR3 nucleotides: TGCAGCGTTGAACTAGCGGGAGGAACTGAGCAGTACTTC. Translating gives CSVELAGGTEQYF.

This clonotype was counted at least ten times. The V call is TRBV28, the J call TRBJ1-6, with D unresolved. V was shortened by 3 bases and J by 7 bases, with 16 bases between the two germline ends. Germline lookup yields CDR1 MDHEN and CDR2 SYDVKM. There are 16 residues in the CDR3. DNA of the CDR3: TGTGCCAGCAGTTTTGTTGGCACAGCTACAAATTCACCCCTCCACTTT. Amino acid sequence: CASSFVGTATNSPLHF.

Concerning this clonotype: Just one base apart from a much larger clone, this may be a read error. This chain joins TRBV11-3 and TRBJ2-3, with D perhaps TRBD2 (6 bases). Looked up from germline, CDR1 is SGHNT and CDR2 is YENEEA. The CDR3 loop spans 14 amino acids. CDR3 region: CASSSGTGPDTRYF. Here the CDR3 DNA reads TGTGCCAGCAGCTCCGGGACTGGCCCAGATACGCGGTATTTT.

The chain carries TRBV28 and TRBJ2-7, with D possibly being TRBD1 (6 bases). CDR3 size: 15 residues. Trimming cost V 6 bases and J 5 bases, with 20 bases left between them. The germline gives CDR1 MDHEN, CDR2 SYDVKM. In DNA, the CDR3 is TGTGCCAGCAGAAAAGGGTCCCAGGGGTGGAACGAGCAGTACTTC. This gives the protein CASRKGSQGWNEQYF.

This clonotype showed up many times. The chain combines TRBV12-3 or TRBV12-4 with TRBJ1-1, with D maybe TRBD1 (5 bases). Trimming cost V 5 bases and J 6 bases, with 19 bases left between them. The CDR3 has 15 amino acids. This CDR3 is CASSRSERGRAEAFF. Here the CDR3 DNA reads TGTGCCAGCAGTCGGAGCGAGAGGGGAAGGGCTGAAGCTTTCTTT.

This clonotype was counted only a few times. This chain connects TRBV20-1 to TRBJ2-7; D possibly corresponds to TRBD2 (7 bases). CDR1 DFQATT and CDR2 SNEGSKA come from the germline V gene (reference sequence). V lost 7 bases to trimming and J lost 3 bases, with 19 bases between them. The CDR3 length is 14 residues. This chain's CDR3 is CSVRPAGANYEQYF. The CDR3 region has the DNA TGCAGTGTTCGACCGGCGGGGGCAAACTACGAGCAGTACTTC.

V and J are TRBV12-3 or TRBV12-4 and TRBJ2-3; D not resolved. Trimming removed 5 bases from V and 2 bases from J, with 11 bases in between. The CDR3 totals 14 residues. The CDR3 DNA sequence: TGTGCCAGCAGTAGGATGGGATCCACAGATACGCAGTATTTT. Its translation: CASSRMGSTDTQYF.

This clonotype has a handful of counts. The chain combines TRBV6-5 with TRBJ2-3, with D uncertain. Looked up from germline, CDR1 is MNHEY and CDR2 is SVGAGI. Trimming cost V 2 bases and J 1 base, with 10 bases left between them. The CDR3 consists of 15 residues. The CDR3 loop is CASSYLLTGTDTQYF. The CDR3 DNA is TGTGCCAGCAGTTACCTCCTCACAGGCACAGATACGCAGTATTTT.

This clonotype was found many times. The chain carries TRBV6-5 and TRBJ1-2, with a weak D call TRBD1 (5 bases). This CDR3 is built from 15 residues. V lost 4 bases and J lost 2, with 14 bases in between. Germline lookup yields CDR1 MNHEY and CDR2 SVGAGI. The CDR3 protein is CASSWRGHQNYGYTF. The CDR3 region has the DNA TGTGCCAGCAGTTGGAGAGGACACCAGAACTATGGCTACACCTTC.

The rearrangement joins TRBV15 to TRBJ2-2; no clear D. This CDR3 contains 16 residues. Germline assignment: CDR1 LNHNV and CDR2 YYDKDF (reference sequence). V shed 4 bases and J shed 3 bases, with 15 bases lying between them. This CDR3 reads CATSIEASSYTGELFF. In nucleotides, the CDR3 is TGTGCCACCAGCATCGAAGCTTCATCTTACACCGGGGAGCTGTTTTTT.

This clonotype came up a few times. The CDR3 is CASSTTYEQYF. The CDR3 nucleotides read TGTGCCAGCAGTACCACCTACGAGCAGTACTTC. This chain connects TRBV6-5 to TRBJ2-7; D is uncertain. The CDR3 has 11 amino acids. V shed 5 bases and J shed 2 bases, with 4 bases lying between them. Germline CDR1 MNHEY, CDR2 SVGAGI.

CDR3 DNA sequence: TGTGCCAGCAGCTTAAATAGCGGGACCCAGTACTTC. Protein product: CASSLNSGTQYF. V usage is TRBV7-2 and J usage is TRBJ2-5, with D maybe TRBD2 (6 bases). Germline loops: CDR1 SGHTA, CDR2 FQGNSA. The CDR3 has 12 residues. The germline V and J ends were trimmed by 2 bases and 7 bases, with 8 bases remaining between them.

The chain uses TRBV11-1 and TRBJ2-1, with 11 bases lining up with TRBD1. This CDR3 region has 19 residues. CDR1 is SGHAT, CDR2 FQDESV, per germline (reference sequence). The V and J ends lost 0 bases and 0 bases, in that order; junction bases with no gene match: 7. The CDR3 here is CASSLARGTGGVSYNEQFF. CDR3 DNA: TGTGCCAGCAGCTTAGCCCGAGGGACAGGGGGTGTCTCCTACAATGAGCAGTTCTTC.

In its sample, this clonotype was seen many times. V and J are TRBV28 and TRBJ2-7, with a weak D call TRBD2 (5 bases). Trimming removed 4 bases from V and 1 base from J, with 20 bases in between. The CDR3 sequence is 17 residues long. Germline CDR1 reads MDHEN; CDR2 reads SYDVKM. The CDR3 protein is CASSSPPLAGTSYEQYF. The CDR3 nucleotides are TGTGCCAGCAGTTCCCCACCCCTTGCGGGCACTTCCTACGAGCAGTACTTC.

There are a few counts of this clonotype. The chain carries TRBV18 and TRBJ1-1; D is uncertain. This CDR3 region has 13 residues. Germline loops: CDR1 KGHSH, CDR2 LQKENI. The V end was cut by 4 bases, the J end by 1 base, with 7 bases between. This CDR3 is CASSRSQNTEAFF. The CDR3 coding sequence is TGTGCCAGCTCACGATCCCAGAACACTGAAGCTTTCTTT.

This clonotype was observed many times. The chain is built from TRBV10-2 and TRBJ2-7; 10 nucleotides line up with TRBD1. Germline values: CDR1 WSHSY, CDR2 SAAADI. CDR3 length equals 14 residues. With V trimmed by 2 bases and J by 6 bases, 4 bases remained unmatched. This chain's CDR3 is CASSEDRGLSEQYF. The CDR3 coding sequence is TGCGCCAGCAGTGAGGACAGGGGGCTTTCCGAGCAGTACTTC.

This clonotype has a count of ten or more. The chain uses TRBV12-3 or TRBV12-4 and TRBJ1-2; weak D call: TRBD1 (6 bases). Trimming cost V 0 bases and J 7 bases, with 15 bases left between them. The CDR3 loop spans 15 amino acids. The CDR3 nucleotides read TGTGCCAGCAGTTTAGCTAGCAGGGGTTATGGTGGCTACACCTTC. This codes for CASSLASRGYGGYTF.

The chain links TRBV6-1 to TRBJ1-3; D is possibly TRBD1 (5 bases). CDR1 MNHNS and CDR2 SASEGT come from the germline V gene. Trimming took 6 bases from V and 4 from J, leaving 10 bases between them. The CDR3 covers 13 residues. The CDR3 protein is CASRQGGGNTIYF. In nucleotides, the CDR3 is TGTGCCAGCAGGCAGGGAGGGGGAAACACCATATATTTT.

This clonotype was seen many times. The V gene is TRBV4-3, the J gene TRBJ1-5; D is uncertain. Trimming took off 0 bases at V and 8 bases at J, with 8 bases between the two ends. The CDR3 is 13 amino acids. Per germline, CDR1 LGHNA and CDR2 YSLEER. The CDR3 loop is CASSQDLSKPQHF. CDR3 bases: TGCGCCAGCAGCCAAGATCTCTCAAAGCCCCAGCATTTT.

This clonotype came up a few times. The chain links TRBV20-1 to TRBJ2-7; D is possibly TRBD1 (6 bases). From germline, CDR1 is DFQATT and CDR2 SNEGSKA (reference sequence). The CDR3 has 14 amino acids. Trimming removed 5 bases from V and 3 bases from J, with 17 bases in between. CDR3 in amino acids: CSAQLTGLGYEQYF. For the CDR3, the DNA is TGCAGTGCTCAGTTAACAGGGTTAGGCTACGAGCAGTACTTC.

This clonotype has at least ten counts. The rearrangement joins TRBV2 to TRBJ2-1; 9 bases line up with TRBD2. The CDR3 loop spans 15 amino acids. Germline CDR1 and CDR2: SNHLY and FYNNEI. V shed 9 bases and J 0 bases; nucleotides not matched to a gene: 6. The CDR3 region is CARSLSGSSYNEQFF. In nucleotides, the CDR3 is TGTGCCAGATCCCTTAGCGGGAGCTCCTACAATGAGCAGTTCTTC. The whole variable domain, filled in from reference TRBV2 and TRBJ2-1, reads EPEVTQTPSHQVTQMGQEVILRCVPISNHLYFYWYRQILGQKVEFLVSFYNNEISEKSEIFDDQFSVERPDGSNFTLKIRSTKLEDSAMYFCARSLSGSSYNEQFFGPGTRLTVL.